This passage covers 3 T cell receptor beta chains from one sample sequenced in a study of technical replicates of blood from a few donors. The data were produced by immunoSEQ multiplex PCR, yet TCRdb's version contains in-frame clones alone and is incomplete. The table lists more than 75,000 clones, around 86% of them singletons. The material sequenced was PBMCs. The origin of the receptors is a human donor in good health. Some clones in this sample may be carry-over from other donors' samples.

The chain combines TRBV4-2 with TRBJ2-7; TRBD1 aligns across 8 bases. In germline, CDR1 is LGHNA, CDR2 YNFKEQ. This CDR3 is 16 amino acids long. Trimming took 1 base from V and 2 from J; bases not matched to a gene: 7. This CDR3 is CASSQVSGTGPYEQYF. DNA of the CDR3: TGTGCCAGCAGCCAAGTATCTGGGACAGGACCCTACGAGCAGTACTTC.

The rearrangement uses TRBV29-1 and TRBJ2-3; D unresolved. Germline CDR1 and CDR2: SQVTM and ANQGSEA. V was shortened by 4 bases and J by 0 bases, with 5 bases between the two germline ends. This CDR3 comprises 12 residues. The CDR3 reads CSVGTSTDTQYF. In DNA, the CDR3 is TGCAGCGTTGGAACAAGCACAGATACGCAGTATTTT.

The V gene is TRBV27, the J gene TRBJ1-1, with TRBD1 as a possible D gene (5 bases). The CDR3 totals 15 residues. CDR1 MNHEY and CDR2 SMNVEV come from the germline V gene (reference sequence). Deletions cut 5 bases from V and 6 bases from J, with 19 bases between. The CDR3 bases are TGTGCCAGCAGTCCATACCCCAGGGCCATAGCTGAAGCTTTCTTT. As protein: CASSPYPRAIAEAFF.